This section outlines one T cell receptor beta chain sequence together with its context. The antigen remains undetermined. TCRdb redid the calling of the reads with MiXCR, one entry per CDR3 protein. The table includes under 95,000 distinct CDR3 sequences, roughly half detected once. Germline V CDR1 and CDR2: SEHNR, FQNEAQ (reference sequence). The CDR3 covers 16 residues. V was shortened by 5 bases and J by 3 bases, with 17 bases between the two germline ends. This specimen belongs to a study of T cell repertoires in cytomegalovirus infection. Study-level information: CMV epitopes used comprised recently identified HLA-C-restricted ones and well-studied HLA-B-restricted ones.

The material was CD8+ T cells from cultured PBMCs, obtained from culture after CMV antigen stimulation. This sequence joins TRBV7-9 and TRBJ2-1, with D perhaps matching TRBD2 (7 bases). The clonotype originates from a human donor in good health (CMV status not recorded). Some clones in this sample may be carry-over from other donors' samples. The CDR3, as DNA: TGTGCCAGCAGCCGGGCGGGCGGGGGCGACTACAATGAGCAGTTCTTC. It yields the protein CASSRAGGGDYNEQFF.